This T cell receptor beta chain is drawn from a study of cytomegalovirus exposure and HLA in healthy donors. This CDR3 comprises 13 residues. J lost 8 bases, V lost 7 bases, and 10 bases had no gene match. CDR1 MNHEY and CDR2 SVGAGI come from the germline V gene. Of note for this clone: The antigen remains undetermined.

Notes on the study in general: V- and J-gene trimming in TCR beta was tied to a missense DCLRE1C variant by an analysis performed later.

13 Jbeta primers and 60 Vbeta primers were used for the PCR. TCRdb's table, derived via immunoSEQ multiplex PCR, lists solely in-frame clones and lacks some. The sample has around 130,000 clones, around 79% seen once; the top ten hold 1.5%. This clonotype was obtained from a woman under 30 in good health and CMV-seronegative. Sequencing input: PBMCs. The chain has TRBV6-5 and TRBJ1-1, with 7 bases lining up with TRBD1. The CDR3 spells CASTLEGGTEAFF. The CDR3 nucleotides are TGTGCCAGCACCCTAGAAGGGGGCACAGAAGCTTTCTTT.